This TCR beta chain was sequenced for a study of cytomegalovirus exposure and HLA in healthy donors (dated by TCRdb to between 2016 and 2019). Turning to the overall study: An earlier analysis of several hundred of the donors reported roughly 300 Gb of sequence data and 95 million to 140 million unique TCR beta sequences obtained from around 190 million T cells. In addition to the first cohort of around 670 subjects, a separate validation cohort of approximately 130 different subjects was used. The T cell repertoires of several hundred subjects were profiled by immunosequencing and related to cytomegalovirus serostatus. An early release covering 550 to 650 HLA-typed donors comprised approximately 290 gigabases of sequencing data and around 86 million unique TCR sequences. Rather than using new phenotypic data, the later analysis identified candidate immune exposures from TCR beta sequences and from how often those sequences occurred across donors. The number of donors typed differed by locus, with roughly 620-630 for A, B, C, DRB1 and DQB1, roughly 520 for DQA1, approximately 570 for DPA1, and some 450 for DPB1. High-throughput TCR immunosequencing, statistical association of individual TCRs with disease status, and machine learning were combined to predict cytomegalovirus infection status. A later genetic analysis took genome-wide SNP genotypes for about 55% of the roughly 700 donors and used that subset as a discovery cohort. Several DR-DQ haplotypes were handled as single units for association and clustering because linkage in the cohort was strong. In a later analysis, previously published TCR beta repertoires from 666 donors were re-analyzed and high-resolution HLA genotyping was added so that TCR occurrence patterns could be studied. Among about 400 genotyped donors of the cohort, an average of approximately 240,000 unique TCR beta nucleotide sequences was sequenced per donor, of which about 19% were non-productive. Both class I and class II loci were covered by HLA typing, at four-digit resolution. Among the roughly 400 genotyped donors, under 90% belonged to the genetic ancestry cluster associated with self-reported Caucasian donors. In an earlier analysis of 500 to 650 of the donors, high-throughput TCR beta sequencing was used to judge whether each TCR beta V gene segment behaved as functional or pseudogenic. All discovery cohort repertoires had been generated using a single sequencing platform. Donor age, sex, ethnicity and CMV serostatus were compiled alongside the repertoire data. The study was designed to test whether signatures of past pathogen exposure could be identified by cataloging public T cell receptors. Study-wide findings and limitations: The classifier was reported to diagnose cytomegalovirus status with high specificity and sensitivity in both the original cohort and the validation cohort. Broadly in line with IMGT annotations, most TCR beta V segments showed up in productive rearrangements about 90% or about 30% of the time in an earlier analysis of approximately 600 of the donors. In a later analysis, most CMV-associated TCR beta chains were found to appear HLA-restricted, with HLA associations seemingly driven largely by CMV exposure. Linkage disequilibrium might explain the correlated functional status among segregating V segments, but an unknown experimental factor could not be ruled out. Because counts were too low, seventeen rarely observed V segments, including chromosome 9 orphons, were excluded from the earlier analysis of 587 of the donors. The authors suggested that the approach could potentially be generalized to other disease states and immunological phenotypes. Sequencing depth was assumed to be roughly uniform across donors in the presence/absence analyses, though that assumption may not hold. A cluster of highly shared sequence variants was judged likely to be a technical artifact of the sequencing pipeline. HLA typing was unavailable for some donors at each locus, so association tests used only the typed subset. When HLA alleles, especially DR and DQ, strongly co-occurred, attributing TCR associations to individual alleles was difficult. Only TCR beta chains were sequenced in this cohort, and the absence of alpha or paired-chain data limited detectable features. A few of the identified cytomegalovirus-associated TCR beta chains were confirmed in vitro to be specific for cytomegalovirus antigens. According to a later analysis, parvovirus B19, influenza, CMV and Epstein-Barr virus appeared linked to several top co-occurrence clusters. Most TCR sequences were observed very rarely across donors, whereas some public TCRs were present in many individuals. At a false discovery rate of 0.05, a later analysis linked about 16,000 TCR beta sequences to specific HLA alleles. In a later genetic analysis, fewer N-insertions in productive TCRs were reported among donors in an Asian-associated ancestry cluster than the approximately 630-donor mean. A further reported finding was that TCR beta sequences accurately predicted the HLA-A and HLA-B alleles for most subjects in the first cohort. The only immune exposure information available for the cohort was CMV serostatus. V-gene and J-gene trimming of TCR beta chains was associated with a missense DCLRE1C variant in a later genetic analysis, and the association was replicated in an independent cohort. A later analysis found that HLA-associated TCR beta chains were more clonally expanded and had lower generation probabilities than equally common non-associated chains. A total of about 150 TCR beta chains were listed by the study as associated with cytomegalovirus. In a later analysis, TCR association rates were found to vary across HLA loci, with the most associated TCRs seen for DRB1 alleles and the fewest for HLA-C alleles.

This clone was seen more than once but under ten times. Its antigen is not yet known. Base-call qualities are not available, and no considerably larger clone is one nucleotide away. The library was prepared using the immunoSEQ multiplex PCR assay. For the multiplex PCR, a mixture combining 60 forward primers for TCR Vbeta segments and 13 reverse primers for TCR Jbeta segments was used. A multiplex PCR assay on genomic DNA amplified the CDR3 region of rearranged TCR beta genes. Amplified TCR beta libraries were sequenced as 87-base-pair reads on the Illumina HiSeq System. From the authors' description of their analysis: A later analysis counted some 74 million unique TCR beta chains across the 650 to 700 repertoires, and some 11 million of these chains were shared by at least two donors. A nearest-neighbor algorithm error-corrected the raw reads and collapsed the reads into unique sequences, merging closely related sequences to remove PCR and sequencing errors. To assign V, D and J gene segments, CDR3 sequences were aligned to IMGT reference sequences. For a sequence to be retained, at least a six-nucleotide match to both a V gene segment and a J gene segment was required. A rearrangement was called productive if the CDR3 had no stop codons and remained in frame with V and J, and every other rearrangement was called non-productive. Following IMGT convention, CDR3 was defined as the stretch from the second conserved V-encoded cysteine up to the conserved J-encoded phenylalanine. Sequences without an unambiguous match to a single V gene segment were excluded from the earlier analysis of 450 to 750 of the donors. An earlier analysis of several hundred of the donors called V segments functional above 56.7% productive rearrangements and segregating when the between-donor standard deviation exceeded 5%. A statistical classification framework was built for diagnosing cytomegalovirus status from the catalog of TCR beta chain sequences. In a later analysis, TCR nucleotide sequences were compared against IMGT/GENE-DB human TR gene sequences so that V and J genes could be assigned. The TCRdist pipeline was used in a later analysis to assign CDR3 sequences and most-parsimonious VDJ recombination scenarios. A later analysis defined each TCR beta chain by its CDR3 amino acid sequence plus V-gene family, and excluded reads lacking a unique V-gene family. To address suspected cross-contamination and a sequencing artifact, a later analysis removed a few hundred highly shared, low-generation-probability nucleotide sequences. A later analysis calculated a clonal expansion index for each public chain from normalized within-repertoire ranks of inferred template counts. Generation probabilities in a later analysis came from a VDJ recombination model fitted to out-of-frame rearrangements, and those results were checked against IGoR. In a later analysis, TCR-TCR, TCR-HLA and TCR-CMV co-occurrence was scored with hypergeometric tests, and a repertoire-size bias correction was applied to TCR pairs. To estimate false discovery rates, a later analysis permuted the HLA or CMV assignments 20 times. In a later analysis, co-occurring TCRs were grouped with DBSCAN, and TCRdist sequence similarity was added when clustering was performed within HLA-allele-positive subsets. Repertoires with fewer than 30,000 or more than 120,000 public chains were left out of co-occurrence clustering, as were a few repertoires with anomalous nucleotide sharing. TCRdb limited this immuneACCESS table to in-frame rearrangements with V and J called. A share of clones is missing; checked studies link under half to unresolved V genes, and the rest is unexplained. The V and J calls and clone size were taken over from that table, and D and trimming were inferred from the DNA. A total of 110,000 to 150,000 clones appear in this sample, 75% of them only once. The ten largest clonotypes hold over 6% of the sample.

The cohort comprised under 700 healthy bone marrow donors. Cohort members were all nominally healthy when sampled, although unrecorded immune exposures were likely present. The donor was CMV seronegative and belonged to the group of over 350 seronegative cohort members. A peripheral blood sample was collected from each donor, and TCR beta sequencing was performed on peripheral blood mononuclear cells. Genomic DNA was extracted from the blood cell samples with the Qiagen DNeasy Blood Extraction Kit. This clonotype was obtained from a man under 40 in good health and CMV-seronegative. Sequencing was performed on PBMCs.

The CDR3 reads CASSPLAGATGELFF. The nucleotide sequence reads as follows: TGTGCCAGCTCCCCCCTAGCGGGGGCCACCGGGGAGCTGTTTTTT. The chain employs TRBV19 and TRBJ2-2; 10 bases in the junction line up with TRBD2. The CDR3 runs 15 residues from the cysteine to the phenylalanine. The read is trimmed to its CDR3 DNA, 45 bases read in frame from base 1. The germline V gene encodes CDR1 LNHDA and CDR2 SQIVND (reference sequence). V and J are trimmed by 9 bases and 4 bases, and the gene matches miss 8 bases of the junction.